This T cell receptor (beta chain) was sequenced for a study of cytomegalovirus exposure and HLA in healthy donors. Points on this clone: Its specificity is unknown.

Healthy donors of bone marrow made up the group. The germline CDR1 and CDR2 sequences are SQVTM and ANQGSEA. This CDR3 is 14 amino acids long. Study results and caveats: Across donors, most TCRs were seen rarely, yet some public ones were widespread. HLA allele associations emerged for under 20,000 TCR beta sequences in a later analysis, at 0.05 false discovery rate. One variant, a missense change in DCLRE1C, was linked in a later analysis to TCR beta V- and J-gene trimming.

PCR primers comprised 60 Vbeta and 13 Jbeta primers. Produced via immunoSEQ multiplex PCR; TCRdb's table is partial and in-frame only. The top ten clones hold less than 3.5% of a sample with over 120,000 clones, 65% to 90% of them seen once. The origin of this receptor is a woman in her twenties or thirties in good health and CMV-seronegative. The material sequenced was PBMCs. The gene calls are TRBV29-1 and TRBJ2-7; TRBD1 might be the D (5 bases). The CDR3 loop reads CSAFFRYGAYEQYF. The CDR3 DNA reads TGCAGTGCATTCTTCAGGTATGGGGCGTACGAGCAGTACTTC.